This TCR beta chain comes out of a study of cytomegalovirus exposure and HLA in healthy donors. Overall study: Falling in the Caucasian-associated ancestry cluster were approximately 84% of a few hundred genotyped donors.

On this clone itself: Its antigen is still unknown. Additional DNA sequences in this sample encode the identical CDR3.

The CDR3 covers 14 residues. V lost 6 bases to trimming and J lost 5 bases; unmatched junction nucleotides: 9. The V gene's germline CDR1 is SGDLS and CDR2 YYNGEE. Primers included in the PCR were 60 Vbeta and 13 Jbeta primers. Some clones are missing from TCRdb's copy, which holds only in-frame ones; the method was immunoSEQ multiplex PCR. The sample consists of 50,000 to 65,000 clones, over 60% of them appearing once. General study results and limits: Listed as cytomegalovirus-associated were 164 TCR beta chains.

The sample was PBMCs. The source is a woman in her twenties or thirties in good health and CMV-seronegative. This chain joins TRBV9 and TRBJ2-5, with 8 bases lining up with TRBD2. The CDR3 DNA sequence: TGTGCCAGCAACCGAGCGGGAGTGGGGGAGACCCAGTACTTC. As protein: CASNRAGVGETQYF.